These 22 T cell receptor beta chains were all obtained from the same sample, sequenced in a study of shared clonotypes between healthy human individuals. Profiling relied on immunoSEQ multiplex PCR, and the TCRdb table lists in-frame clones only, not all of them. The top ten clones hold nearly 1.5% of a sample with about 1 million clones, roughly 70% of them seen once. The sample comprised memory CD4+ T cells sorted from blood. Subset in this sample: CD45RA-negative fraction. These receptor sequences come from a man between 18 and 35 years old in good health.

The J gene is TRBJ1-3, the V gene TRBV7-2; TRBD1 agrees at 7 bases. V was clipped by 1 base and J by 0 bases; unmatched bases: 6. The CDR3 length is 17 residues. From germline, CDR1 is SGHTA and CDR2 FQGNSA. The CDR3 nucleotides are TGTGCCAGCAGCTTAGGACAGGGACCGCGCTCTGGAAACACCATATATTTT. It codes for CASSLGQGPRSGNTIYF.

The sample holds many counts of this clone. The same CDR3 can be traced to other DNA sequences in this sample. This chain links TRBV5-1 with TRBJ2-7, with 7 positions matching TRBD2. V dropped 0 bases and J dropped 2; count of bases not matched to a gene: 2. The CDR3 has 14 amino acids. Germline V gives CDR1 SGHRS, CDR2 YFSETQ. CDR3 in DNA: TGCGCCAGCAGCTTGGACGGGGGGACCTACGAGCAGTACTTC. Translated, it gives CASSLDGGTYEQYF. The full variable domain, rest sourced from reference TRBV5-1 and TRBJ2-7, is KAGVTQTPRYLIKTRGQQVTLSCSPISGHRSVSWYQQTPGQGLQFLFEYFSETQRNKGNFPGRFSGRQFSNSRSEMNVSTLELGDSALYLCASSLDGGTYEQYFGPGTRLTVT.

Turning to this clone: At one end, the junction sequence differs from germline, possibly due to a read error. The chain links TRBV6-6 to TRBJ2-3; D not resolved. Germline loops: CDR1 MNHNY, CDR2 SVGAGI (reference sequence). CDR3 length equals 14 residues. CDR3 region: CAISEIGSLDTQYF. CDR3 nucleotide sequence: TGTGCCATCAGTGAGATAGGTAGCTTGGATACGCAGTATTTT.

In its sample, this clone was seen once. The chain carries TRBV7-9 and TRBJ2-1; D uncertain. CDR3 length: 12 amino acids. Germline V gene data show CDR1 as SEHNR and CDR2 as FQNEAQ (reference sequence). Deletions cut 5 bases from V and 9 bases from J, with 11 bases between. CDR3 DNA: TGTGCCAGCAGCCGTTCATTGGGTGAGCAGTTCTTC. It specifies CASSRSLGEQFF.

The CDR3 loop reads CASSVNGVEKLFF. The CDR3 DNA reads as TGCGCCAGCAGCGTAAACGGGGTAGAAAAACTGTTTTTT. V is TRBV5-1 and J is TRBJ1-4; D unresolved. Trimming shortened V by 4 bases and J by 8 bases, and 12 bases separated the two germline ends. This CDR3 has 13 amino acids. Germline V gene lookup returns CDR1 SGHRS and CDR2 YFSETQ.

Turning to this clone: The sample carries other DNA sequences with the same CDR3. This chain joins TRBV18 and TRBJ2-7, with D perhaps assigned TRBD1 or TRBD2 (5 bases each). With 6 bases removed from V and 4 bases from J, the gap between germline ends came to 16 bases. This CDR3 spans 14 amino acids. Germline V CDR1 and CDR2: KGHSH, LQKENI. CDR3 in DNA: TGTGCCAGCTCGCAATCGAGGGGTCCGTACGAGCAGTACTTC. Residues: CASSQSRGPYEQYF.

Points on this clone: At one of its ends the junction is not consistent with the germline gene, which may arise from a read error. CDR3 region: CASSPDGTGNAKLFF. The CDR3, as DNA: TGTGCCAGCTCACCTGACGGGACAGGGAATGCAAAACTGTTTTTT. The chain carries TRBV18 and TRBJ1-4; 9 positions agree with TRBD1. The CDR3 contains 15 residues. Per the germline V gene, CDR1 is KGHSH and CDR2 is LQKENI. Looking up the rest from reference TRBV18 and TRBJ1-4 gives the full variable domain: NAGVMQNPRHLVRRRGQEARLRCSPMKGHSHVYWYRQLPEEGLKFMVYLQKENIIDESGMPKERFSAEFPKEGPSILRIQQVVRGDSAAYFCASSPDGTGNAKLFFGSGTQLSVL.

This clone has only a few counts. V gene TRBV6-5 combines with J gene TRBJ1-4, with no clear D. With 8 bases removed from V and 7 bases from J, the gap between germline ends came to 11 bases. This CDR3 contains 12 residues. Looked up from germline, CDR1 is MNHEY and CDR2 is SVGAGI. The CDR3 bases are TGTGCCAGCGGAGCTTTAGGTGAAAAACTGTTTTTT. Translating gives CASGALGEKLFF.

The rearrangement uses TRBV5-1 and TRBJ2-1; 9 positions match TRBD2. With V trimmed by 9 bases and J by 0 bases, 7 bases remained unmatched. This CDR3 contains 15 residues. In germline, CDR1 is SGHRS, CDR2 YFSETQ. The DNA for the CDR3 is TGCGCCACCTCTCTAGCGGGGCTCTCCTACAATGAGCAGTTCTTC. Translated, it gives CATSLAGLSYNEQFF.

The chain couples TRBV6-1 to TRBJ1-5; D uncertain. V lost 6 bases, J lost 9 bases, and 12 bases lay in between. Germline lookup yields CDR1 MNHNS and CDR2 SASEGT. This CDR3 region has 12 residues. The CDR3 DNA is TGTGCCAGCAGCGGAGGAAGAGGGCCCCAGCATTTT. It translates to CASSGGRGPQHF.

The DNA of the CDR3 is TGTGCCAGCAGCTTCGTGTCAGGCTCCTACGAGCAGTACTTC. Translation gives CASSFVSGSYEQYF. The chain employs TRBV5-6 and TRBJ2-7; D is ambiguous. Trimming cost V 2 bases and J 0 bases, with 9 bases left between them. Germline V gene lookup returns CDR1 SGHDT and CDR2 YYEEEE. The CDR3 totals 14 residues.

V is TRBV18 and J is TRBJ1-1; weak D call: TRBD1 (5 bases). The CDR3 contains 13 residues. The germline CDR1 and CDR2 sequences are KGHSH and LQKENI. Trimming pared 4 bases from V and 3 bases from J, leaving 9 bases between. The CDR3 DNA reads TGTGCCAGCTCACGTGAACAGGACACTGAAGCTTTCTTT. Translation: CASSREQDTEAFF.

The chain uses TRBV11-1 and TRBJ2-2, with D tentatively TRBD1 (6 bases). The V gene's germline CDR1 is SGHAT and CDR2 FQDESV (reference sequence). Deletions cut 0 bases from V and 6 bases from J, with 11 bases between. The CDR3 is 15 residues long. The CDR3 sequence: CASSLAGAKAGELFF. The CDR3 nucleotides are TGTGCCAGCAGCTTAGCGGGGGCCAAGGCCGGGGAGCTGTTTTTT.

The V gene is TRBV6-1, the J gene TRBJ2-7; D perhaps matches TRBD1 (6 bases). The CDR3 length is 13 residues. The V and J ends lost 4 bases and 3 bases respectively, with 10 bases between them. Germline assignment: CDR1 MNHNS and CDR2 SASEGT. The CDR3 loop is CASSGQGIYEQYF. The CDR3 DNA reads as TGTGCCAGCAGTGGCCAGGGGATCTACGAGCAGTACTTC.

J is TRBJ2-6 and V is TRBV5-1; no reliable D call. Germline V gene data show CDR1 as SGHRS and CDR2 as YFSETQ. V lost 2 bases and J lost 2, with 14 bases in between. The CDR3 is made up of 17 amino acids. CDR3 protein: CASSLGQEFTGANVLTF. As DNA, the CDR3 is TGCGCCAGCAGCTTAGGTCAGGAATTCACTGGGGCCAACGTCCTGACTTTC.

The chain combines TRBV11-2 with TRBJ2-5; possibly TRBD2 for D (5 bases). Germline V lookup: CDR1 SGHAT, CDR2 FQNNGV. CDR3 size: 15 residues. V lost 3 bases to trimming and J lost 1 base, with 12 bases between them. CDR3 sequence (DNA): TGTGCCAGCAGCTTTCGGCGTCGGGGCCAAGAGACCCAGTACTTC. This codes for CASSFRRRGQETQYF.

This sequence joins TRBV9 and TRBJ2-7, with 15 positions matching TRBD2. The CDR3 is 17 residues long. CDR1 is SGDLS and CDR2 is YYNGEE in the germline V gene. The V gene end was trimmed by 4 bases and the J gene end by 0 bases; junction bases not matched to a gene: 5. CDR3 coding DNA: TGTGCCAGCAGCCCGGGGACTAGCGGGAGGAGCTCCTACGAGCAGTACTTC. It codes for CASSPGTSGRSSYEQYF.

Comments on this clone: The same CDR3 is also encoded by other DNA sequences in this sample. This chain connects TRBV5-1 to TRBJ1-5; D uncertain. Deletions cut 0 bases from V and 2 bases from J, with 9 bases between. CDR1 and CDR2 (germline): SGHRS, YFSETQ. The CDR3 has 15 amino acids. CDR3 DNA sequence: TGCGCCAGCAGCTTGGAAGGGCAGGGCAATCAGCCCCAGCATTTT. It codes for CASSLEGQGNQPQHF.

At least ten counts were recorded for this clone. The rearrangement uses TRBV27 and TRBJ1-2, with unresolved D. The CDR3 contains 14 residues. Germline-derived CDR1 and CDR2 are MNHEY and SMNVEV (reference sequence). V gave up 2 bases and J gave up 4 bases, with 11 bases separating them. In nucleotides, the CDR3 is TGTGCCAGCAGTTTAACTTACAGAGCCTATGGCTACACCTTC. Amino acid sequence: CASSLTYRAYGYTF.

The chain uses TRBV4-1 and TRBJ1-2; D unclear. Germline lookup yields CDR1 MGHRA and CDR2 YSYEKL. The CDR3 loop spans 15 amino acids. With 3 bases removed from V and 2 bases from J, the gap between germline ends came to 13 bases. Here the CDR3 DNA reads TGCGCCAGCAGCCAGATGCACCGGATGAACTATGGCTACACCTTC. As protein: CASSQMHRMNYGYTF.

A single count supports this clone. This chain joins TRBV5-4 and TRBJ1-3, with D uncertain. Per the germline V gene, CDR1 is SGHNT and CDR2 is YYREEE (reference sequence). CDR3 length: 15 amino acids. Trimming took 2 bases from V and 2 from J, leaving 11 bases between them. The CDR3 sequence is CASSFAWGAGNTIYF. CDR3 nucleotides: TGTGCCAGCAGCTTTGCTTGGGGAGCTGGAAACACCATATATTTT.

The chain combines TRBV25-1 with TRBJ2-5, with 8 positions matching TRBD1. The V segment lost 5 bases and the J segment 2 bases; nucleotides outside the gene matches: 7. CDR3 size: 15 residues. Germline CDR1 MGHDK, CDR2 SYGVNS. The CDR3: CASSRTGGSQETQYF. As DNA, the CDR3 is TGTGCCAGCAGTCGAACAGGGGGATCTCAAGAGACCCAGTACTTC.